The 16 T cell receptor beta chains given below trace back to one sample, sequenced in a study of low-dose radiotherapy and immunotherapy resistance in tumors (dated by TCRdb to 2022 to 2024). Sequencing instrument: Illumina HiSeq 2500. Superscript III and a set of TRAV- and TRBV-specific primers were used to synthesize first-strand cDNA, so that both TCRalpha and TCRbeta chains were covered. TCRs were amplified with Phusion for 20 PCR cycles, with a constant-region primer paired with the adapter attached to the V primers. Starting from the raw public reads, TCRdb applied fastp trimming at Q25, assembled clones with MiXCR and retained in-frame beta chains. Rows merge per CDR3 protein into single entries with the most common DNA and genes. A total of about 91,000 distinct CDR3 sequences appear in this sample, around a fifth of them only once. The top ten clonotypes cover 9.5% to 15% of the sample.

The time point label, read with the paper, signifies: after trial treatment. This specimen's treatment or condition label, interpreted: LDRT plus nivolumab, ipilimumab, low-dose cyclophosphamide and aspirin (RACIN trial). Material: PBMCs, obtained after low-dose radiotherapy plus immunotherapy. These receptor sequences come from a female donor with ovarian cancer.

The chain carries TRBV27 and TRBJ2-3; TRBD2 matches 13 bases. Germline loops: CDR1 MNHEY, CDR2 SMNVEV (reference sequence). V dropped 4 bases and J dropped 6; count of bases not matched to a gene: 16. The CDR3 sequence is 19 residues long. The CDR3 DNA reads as TGTGCCAGCAGTTGGACTAGCGGGAGACGTGGGCCCCATTCGGATACGCAGTATTTT. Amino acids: CASSWTSGRRGPHSDTQYF.

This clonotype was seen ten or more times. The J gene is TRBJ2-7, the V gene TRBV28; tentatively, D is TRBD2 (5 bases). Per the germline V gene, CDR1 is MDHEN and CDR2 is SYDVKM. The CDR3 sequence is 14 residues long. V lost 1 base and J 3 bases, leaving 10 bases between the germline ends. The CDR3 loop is CASSLSGVLYEQYF. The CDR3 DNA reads TGTGCCAGCAGTTTATCCGGGGTTCTCTACGAGCAGTACTTC. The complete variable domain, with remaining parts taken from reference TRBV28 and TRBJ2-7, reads DVKVTQSSRYLVKRTGEKVFLECVQDMDHENMFWYRQDPGLGLRLIYFSYDVKMKEKGDIPEGYSVSREKKERFSLILESASTNQTSMYLCASSLSGVLYEQYFGPGTRLTVT.

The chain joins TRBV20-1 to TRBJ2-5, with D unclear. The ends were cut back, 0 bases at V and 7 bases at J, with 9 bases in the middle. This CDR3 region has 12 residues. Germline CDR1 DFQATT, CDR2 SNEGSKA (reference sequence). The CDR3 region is CSARESVGTQYF. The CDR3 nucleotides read TGCAGTGCTAGAGAATCCGTAGGGACCCAGTACTTC.

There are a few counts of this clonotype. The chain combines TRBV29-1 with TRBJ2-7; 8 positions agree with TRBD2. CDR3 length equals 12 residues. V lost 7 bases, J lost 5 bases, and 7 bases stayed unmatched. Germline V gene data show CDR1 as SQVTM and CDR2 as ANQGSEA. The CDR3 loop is CSAETSVNEQYF. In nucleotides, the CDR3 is TGCAGCGCTGAGACTAGCGTTAACGAGCAGTACTTC.

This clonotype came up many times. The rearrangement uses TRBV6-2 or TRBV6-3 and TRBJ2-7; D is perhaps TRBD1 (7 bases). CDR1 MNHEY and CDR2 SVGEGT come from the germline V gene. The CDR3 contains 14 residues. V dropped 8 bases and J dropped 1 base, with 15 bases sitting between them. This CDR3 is CASRGTALSYEQYF. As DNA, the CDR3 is TGTGCCAGCCGGGGGACAGCTTTATCCTACGAGCAGTACTTC.

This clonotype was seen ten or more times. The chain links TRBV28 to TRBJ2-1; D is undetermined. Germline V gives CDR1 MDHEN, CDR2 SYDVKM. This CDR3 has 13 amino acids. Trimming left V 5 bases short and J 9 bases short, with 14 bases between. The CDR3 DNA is TGTGCCAGCAGTCCTCTGGGTAGCAGTGAGCAGTTCTTC. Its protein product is CASSPLGSSEQFF.

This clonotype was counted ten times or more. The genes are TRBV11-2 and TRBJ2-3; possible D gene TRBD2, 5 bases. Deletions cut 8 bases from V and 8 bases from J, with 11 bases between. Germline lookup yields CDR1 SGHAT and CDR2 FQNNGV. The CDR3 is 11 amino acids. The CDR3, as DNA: TGTGCCAGCTTCGAACGGGGTACGCAGTATTTT. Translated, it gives CASFERGTQYF.

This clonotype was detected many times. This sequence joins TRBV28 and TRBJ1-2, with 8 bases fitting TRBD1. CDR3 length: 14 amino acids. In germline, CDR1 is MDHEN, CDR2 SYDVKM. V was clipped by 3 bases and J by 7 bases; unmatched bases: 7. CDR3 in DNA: TGTGCCAGCAGTTTTGCAGGGGGCTATAGTGGCTACACCTTC. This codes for CASSFAGGYSGYTF.

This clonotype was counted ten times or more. CDR3 in amino acids: CASRDQPGQRKFF. CDR3 DNA sequence: TGTGCCAGCAGAGACCAACCGGGACAGCGTAAGTTCTTC. The V call is TRBV2, the J call TRBJ2-1, with 7 nucleotides matching TRBD1. The CDR3 loop spans 13 amino acids. CDR1 is SNHLY and CDR2 is FYNNEI in the germline V gene. V trimming: 6 bases; J trimming: 14 bases; junction bases outside the gene matches: 13.

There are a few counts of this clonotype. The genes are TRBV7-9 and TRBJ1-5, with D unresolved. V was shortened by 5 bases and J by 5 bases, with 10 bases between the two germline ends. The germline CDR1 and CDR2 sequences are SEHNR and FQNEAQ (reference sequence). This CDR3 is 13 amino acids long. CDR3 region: CASSPNQDQPQHF. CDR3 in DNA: TGTGCCAGCAGCCCAAATCAGGATCAGCCCCAGCATTTT.

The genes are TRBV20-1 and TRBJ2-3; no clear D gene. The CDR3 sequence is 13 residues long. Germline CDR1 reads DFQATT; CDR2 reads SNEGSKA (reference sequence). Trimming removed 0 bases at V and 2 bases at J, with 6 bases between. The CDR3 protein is CSARDEVTDTQYF. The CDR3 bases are TGCAGTGCTAGAGATGAGGTCACAGATACGCAGTATTTT.

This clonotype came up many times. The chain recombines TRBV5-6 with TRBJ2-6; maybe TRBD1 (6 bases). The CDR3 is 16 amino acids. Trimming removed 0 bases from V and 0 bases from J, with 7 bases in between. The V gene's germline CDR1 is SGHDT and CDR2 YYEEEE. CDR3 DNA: TGTGCCAGCAGCTTGGTGGACAGCTCTGGGGCCAACGTCCTGACTTTC. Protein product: CASSLVDSSGANVLTF.

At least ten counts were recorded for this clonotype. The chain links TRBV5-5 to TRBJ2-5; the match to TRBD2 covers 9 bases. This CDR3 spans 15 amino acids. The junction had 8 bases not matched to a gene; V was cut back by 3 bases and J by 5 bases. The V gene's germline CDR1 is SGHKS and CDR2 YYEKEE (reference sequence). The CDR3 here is CASSSSGIYTETQYF. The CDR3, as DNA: TGTGCCAGCAGCTCTAGCGGGATCTATACGGAGACCCAGTACTTC.

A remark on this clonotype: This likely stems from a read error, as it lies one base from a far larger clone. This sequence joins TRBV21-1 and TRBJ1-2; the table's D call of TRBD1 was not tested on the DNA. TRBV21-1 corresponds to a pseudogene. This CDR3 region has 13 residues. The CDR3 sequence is CAISLGTPYGYTF. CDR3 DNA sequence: TGTGCCATCAGTTTAGGGACACCCTATGGCTACACCTTC.

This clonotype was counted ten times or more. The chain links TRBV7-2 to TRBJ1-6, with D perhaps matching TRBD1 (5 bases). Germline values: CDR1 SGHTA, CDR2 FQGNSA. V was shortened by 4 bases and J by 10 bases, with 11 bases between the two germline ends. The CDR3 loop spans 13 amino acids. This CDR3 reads CASSSGGNSPLHF. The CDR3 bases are TGTGCCAGCAGCTCCGGGGGGAACTCACCCCTCCACTTT.

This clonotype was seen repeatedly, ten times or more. This CDR3 is CASSRGISDGFSEQFF. CDR3 coding DNA: TGTGCCAGTAGCCGAGGGATCAGCGACGGGTTTAGCGAGCAGTTCTTC. The gene calls are TRBV19 and TRBJ2-1, with a possible D match to TRBD2 (5 bases). The V and J ends lost 6 bases and 10 bases respectively, with 25 bases between them. Germline V gives CDR1 LNHDA, CDR2 SQIVND (reference sequence). The CDR3 extends over 16 amino acids. Looking up the rest from reference TRBV19 and TRBJ2-1 gives the full variable domain: DGGITQSPKYLFRKEGQNVTLSCEQNLNHDAMYWYRQDPGQGLRLIYYSQIVNDFQKGDIAEGYSVSREKKESFPLTVTSAQKNPTAFYLCASSRGISDGFSEQFFGPGTRLTVL.